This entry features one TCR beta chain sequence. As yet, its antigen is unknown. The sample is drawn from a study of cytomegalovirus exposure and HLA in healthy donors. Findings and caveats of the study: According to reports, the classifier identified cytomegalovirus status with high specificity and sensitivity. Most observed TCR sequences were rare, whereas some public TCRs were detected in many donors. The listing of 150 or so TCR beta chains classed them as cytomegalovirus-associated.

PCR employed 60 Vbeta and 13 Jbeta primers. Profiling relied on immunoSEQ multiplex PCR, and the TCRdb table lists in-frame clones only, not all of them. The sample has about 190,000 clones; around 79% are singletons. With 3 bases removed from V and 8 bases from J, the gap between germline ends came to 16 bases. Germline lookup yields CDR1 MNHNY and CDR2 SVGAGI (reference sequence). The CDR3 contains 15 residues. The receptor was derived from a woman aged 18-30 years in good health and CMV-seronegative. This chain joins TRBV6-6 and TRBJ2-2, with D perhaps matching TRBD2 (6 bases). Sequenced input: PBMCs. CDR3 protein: CASSYSSGPRGELFF. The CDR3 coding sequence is TGTGCCAGCAGTTATTCCAGCGGGCCGCGGGGGGAGCTGTTTTTT.